These 18 T cell receptor beta chains share one sample of origin, sequenced in a study of T cell repertoires in cytomegalovirus infection. The antigens of these receptors remain unknown. MiXCR, applied by TCRdb to the reads, yields one record per CDR3 protein. The sample consists of approximately 73,000 distinct CDR3 sequences, around 42% of them appearing once. Sequencing was performed on CD8+ T cells from cultured PBMCs, taken from culture after CMV antigen stimulation. Receptor source: a human donor in good health (CMV status not recorded). Some clones in this sample may be carry-over from other donors' samples.

The CDR3 region is CASSEGQGFSYEQYF. In nucleotides, the CDR3 is TGCGCCAGCAGCGAGGGACAGGGTTTTTCCTACGAGCAGTACTTC. This chain joins TRBV5-1 and TRBJ2-7; TRBD1 matches 9 bases. Trimming removed 4 bases from V and 1 base from J; junction bases left unmatched: 6. This CDR3 is built from 15 residues. Germline V CDR1 and CDR2: SGHRS, YFSETQ.

V and J are TRBV11-3 and TRBJ2-1, with 9 bases aligning to TRBD1. The CDR3 contains 16 residues. Per the germline V gene, CDR1 is SGHNT and CDR2 is YENEEA. V was pared by 6 bases and J by 6 bases, with 12 bases of the junction left unmatched. The CDR3 loop reads CASSNTGGGEFNEQFF. CDR3 nucleotides: TGTGCCAGCAGTAATACAGGGGGCGGTGAGTTCAATGAGCAGTTCTTC.

This clonotype was seen a handful of times. This sequence joins TRBV4-1 and TRBJ1-6; 7 nucleotides agree with TRBD1. The CDR3 has 16 amino acids. The V segment lost 4 bases and the J segment 13 bases; nucleotides outside the gene matches: 16. Germline CDR1 is MGHRA and CDR2 is YSYEKL. The CDR3 loop reads CASSLSSGTALSPLHF. The CDR3 nucleotides are TGCGCCAGCAGCCTATCTTCCGGGACAGCGTTGTCCCCCCTCCACTTT.

The rearrangement links TRBV6-1 to TRBJ2-7, with 11 bases that match TRBD1. The CDR3 loop spans 15 amino acids. The J segment lost 3 bases and the V segment lost 2 bases, leaving 3 bases of the junction unmatched. Looked up from germline, CDR1 is MNHNS and CDR2 is SASEGT. The CDR3 sequence is CASSEPGTGGYEQYF. The DNA of the CDR3 is TGTGCCAGCAGTGAACCGGGGACAGGGGGCTACGAGCAGTACTTC.

This chain links TRBV19 with TRBJ2-3; TRBD2 agrees at 7 bases. This CDR3 is 15 amino acids long. J lost 6 bases, V lost 7 bases, and 13 bases had no gene match. Per the germline V gene, CDR1 is LNHDA and CDR2 is SQIVND (reference sequence). The CDR3 here is CASTPSLLLADTQYF. The CDR3 bases are TGTGCCAGTACTCCCTCCCTTCTACTAGCGGATACGCAGTATTTT.

This clonotype was seen more than once but under ten times. The chain employs TRBV11-1 and TRBJ1-1; 8 nucleotides agree with TRBD1. Germline CDR1 reads SGHAT; CDR2 reads FQDESV (reference sequence). The CDR3 runs to 17 residues. Trimming removed 3 bases from V and 4 bases from J; junction bases left unmatched: 13. CDR3 nucleotide sequence: TGTGCCAGCAGCTTCGGACAGGGAACACGCGGGGGCACTGAAGCTTTCTTT. Translated: CASSFGQGTRGGTEAFF.

In this sample, this clonotype turned up many times. The chain joins TRBV7-6 to TRBJ2-1; 7 nucleotides align to TRBD1. Germline CDR1 is SGHVS and CDR2 is FNYEAQ. Trimming removed 5 bases from V and 6 bases from J; junction bases left unmatched: 4. The CDR3 length is 13 residues. The DNA for the CDR3 is TGTGCCAGCAGCCAGGGACAGCTCAATGAGCAGTTCTTC. This gives the protein CASSQGQLNEQFF.

V gene TRBV2 combines with J gene TRBJ2-7; D possibly corresponds to TRBD1 (5 bases). The germline gives CDR1 SNHLY, CDR2 FYNNEI. Trimming left V 2 bases short and J 3 bases short, with 14 bases between. CDR3 size: 15 residues. The CDR3 protein is CASSEIPRDSYEQYF. In DNA, the CDR3 is TGTGCCAGCAGTGAAATCCCCCGAGACAGCTACGAGCAGTACTTC.

This clonotype was observed a handful of times. The CDR3 loop reads CASSLFSGQGTDTQYF. In nucleotides, the CDR3 is TGTGCCAGCAGCTTGTTTTCGGGACAGGGAACAGATACGCAGTATTTT. The J gene is TRBJ2-3, the V gene TRBV7-3; 9 nucleotides align to TRBD1. This CDR3 comprises 16 residues. Trimming removed 3 bases from V and 3 bases from J; junction bases left unmatched: 7. The germline gives CDR1 SGHTA, CDR2 FQGTGA.

The chain employs TRBV27 and TRBJ2-1; 8 nucleotides align to TRBD2. The CDR3 covers 14 residues. V shed 5 bases, J shed 4 bases, and the junction held 4 bases outside the gene matches. Germline V lookup: CDR1 MNHEY, CDR2 SMNVEV (reference sequence). CDR3 residues: CASSSGGGYNEQFF. In DNA form, the CDR3 reads TGTGCCAGCAGTAGCGGGGGTGGATACAATGAGCAGTTCTTC.

The genes are TRBV25-1 and TRBJ2-3; D may be TRBD1 (6 bases). The V end was cut by 0 bases, the J end by 1 base, with 17 bases between. The CDR3 loop spans 18 amino acids. CDR1 is MGHDK, CDR2 SYGVNS, per germline. The CDR3, as DNA: TGTGCCAGCAGTGAATATTTCCAGGGGCCCCATCGCACAGATACGCAGTATTTT. Protein product: CASSEYFQGPHRTDTQYF.

V and J are TRBV4-1 and TRBJ1-1, with a tentative D call TRBD1 (6 bases). Germline-derived CDR1 and CDR2 are MGHRA and YSYEKL. CDR3 length: 17 residues. V was clipped by 1 base and J by 0 bases, with 15 bases between them. In DNA form, the CDR3 reads TGCGCCAGCAGCCAAGGACCGGACAGCGCAATGAACACTGAAGCTTTCTTT. Translation gives CASSQGPDSAMNTEAFF.

This sequence joins TRBV7-2 and TRBJ2-1; D may match TRBD1 or TRBD2 (6 bases each). The CDR3 sequence is 16 residues long. V lost 3 bases, J lost 1 base, and 13 bases lay in between. Looked up from germline, CDR1 is SGHTA and CDR2 is FQGNSA. The CDR3 loop is CASSLRGATSYNEQFF. CDR3 in DNA: TGTGCCAGCAGCTTGAGGGGGGCCACTTCCTACAATGAGCAGTTCTTC.

About this clonotype: A read error may produce the germline difference seen at one junction end. The gene calls are TRBV4-1 and TRBJ1-1; D ambiguous. Germline CDR1 and CDR2: MGHRA and YSYEKL. The CDR3 runs 16 residues. The CDR3 DNA follows: TGTGCCAGCAGCCAAGTTCAATATCAAATGAACACTGAAGCTTTCTTT. It yields the protein CASSQVQYQMNTEAFF.

The rearrangement links TRBV12-3 or TRBV12-4 to TRBJ2-7, with 9 bases identical to TRBD1. V was clipped by 5 bases and J by 0 bases; unmatched bases: 5. The CDR3 sequence is 15 residues long. Here the CDR3 DNA reads TGTGCCAGCAGTGCCTCGGGACAGGGCTCCTACGAGCAGTACTTC. It codes for CASSASGQGSYEQYF.

V usage is TRBV7-6 and J usage is TRBJ2-1; 9 bases align to TRBD1. Looked up from germline, CDR1 is SGHVS and CDR2 is FNYEAQ. With V trimmed by 3 bases and J by 6 bases, 9 bases remained unmatched. The CDR3 is made up of 16 amino acids. DNA of the CDR3: TGTGCCAGCAGCTTCTACCCCGAGACAGGGGGCAATGAGCAGTTCTTC. It yields the protein CASSFYPETGGNEQFF.

Only a few counts were recorded for this clonotype. The rearrangement uses TRBV4-1 and TRBJ2-2; D perhaps matches TRBD1 (6 bases). The CDR3 covers 15 residues. Germline CDR1 MGHRA, CDR2 YSYEKL. V lost 3 bases, J lost 1 base, and 9 bases lay in between. The CDR3 protein is CASSHTGKNTGELFF. The CDR3 nucleotides read TGCGCCAGCAGCCACACAGGGAAGAACACCGGGGAGCTGTTTTTT.

This chain joins TRBV20-1 and TRBJ2-7, with D unresolved. Trimming cost V 0 bases and J 1 base, with 7 bases left between them. CDR1 and CDR2 (germline): DFQATT, SNEGSKA (reference sequence). The CDR3 is 13 residues long. This CDR3 is CSARESQSYEQYF. CDR3 sequence (DNA): TGCAGTGCTAGAGAGAGTCAATCCTACGAGCAGTACTTC.